The T cell receptor (beta chain) described here comes from a study of CD8 T cells in ankylosing spondylitis. One entry per CDR3 protein, called by TCRdb with MiXCR from the 5' RACE reads. The table includes 300,000 to 400,000 distinct CDR3 sequences, roughly 14% detected once. Whole-study findings and limits: The authors reported significant enrichment of disease-linked clones in matched ankylosing spondylitis synovial fluid. The study identified a TCR beta motif of fewer than 10 highly homologous variants that appeared characteristic of ankylosing spondylitis blood.

This clonotype was seen more than once but under ten times. No antigen is known for it. Trimming removed 5 bases from V and 7 bases from J, with 14 bases in between. The CDR3 is 13 amino acids. In germline, CDR1 is SGHVS, CDR2 FQNEAQ. The gene calls are TRBV7-8 and TRBJ1-2; D unresolved. The specimen was blood, either unsorted or a sorted T cell fraction (not recorded which). This TCR was recovered from a male donor with ankylosing spondylitis or in good health (not recorded which). DNA of the CDR3: TGTGCCAGCAGCGCCCGGACTGTTGGTGGCTACACCTTC. This sequence encodes CASSARTVGGYTF.